The 15 T cell receptor beta chains listed next were all sequenced from one sample in a study of cytomegalovirus exposure and HLA in healthy donors. Amplification used 60 Vbeta primers and 13 Jbeta primers. Sequencing used immunoSEQ multiplex PCR; TCRdb keeps in-frame clones, though not all of them. The repertoire includes roughly 140,000 clones, about 64% of them detected once, and 2.5% to 3.5% sits in the top ten. The sample consisted of PBMCs. The receptors come from a woman aged 25-40 years in good health and CMV-seropositive.

Only a few counts were recorded for this clone. The V call is TRBV2, the J call TRBJ2-5, with 9 positions matching TRBD2. CDR3 size: 16 residues. From germline, CDR1 is SNHLY and CDR2 FYNNEI. Germline trimming cut 8 bases from V and 4 bases from J; bases unmatched to any gene: 14. CDR3 sequence reads: CASAPGASGDRETQYF. The CDR3, as DNA: TGTGCCAGCGCTCCTGGAGCTAGCGGGGACCGAGAGACCCAGTACTTC.

V gene TRBV9 combines with J gene TRBJ2-5, with unresolved D. This CDR3 has 15 amino acids. V lost 1 base and J 4 bases, leaving 14 bases between the germline ends. Germline loops: CDR1 SGDLS, CDR2 YYNGEE. DNA for the CDR3: TGTGCCAGCAGCGTACTAGGCACGCTTCGAGAGACCCAGTACTTC. Its protein is CASSVLGTLRETQYF.

This clone occurred a few times. The rearrangement links TRBV7-2 to TRBJ2-7, with TRBD2 matching over 7 bases. This CDR3 has 13 residues. Per germline, CDR1 SGHTA and CDR2 FQGNSA. V lost 2 bases to trimming and J lost 5 bases; unmatched junction nucleotides: 3. For the CDR3, the DNA is TGTGCCAGCAGCTTAATGCGGGAGAACGAGCAGTACTTC. Translation gives CASSLMRENEQYF.

The chain combines TRBV10-1 with TRBJ2-7; TRBD1 matches at 8 bases. The CDR3 has 15 residues. Germline CDR1 is WNHNN and CDR2 is SYGVQD (reference sequence). The V gene end was trimmed by 4 bases and the J gene end by 2 bases; junction bases not matched to a gene: 7. The CDR3 bases are TGCGCCAGCAGTGGTGGGACAGGAAGGACCTACGAGCAGTACTTC. This translates into CASSGGTGRTYEQYF.

V is TRBV11-3 and J is TRBJ1-2, with TRBD1 matching over 8 bases. This CDR3 has 13 amino acids. The ends lost 8 bases at V and 3 bases at J; junction bases unmatched: 5. Germline CDR1 reads SGHNT; CDR2 reads YENEEA. The CDR3 DNA follows: TGTGCCAGCGGGGCAGGGGGCTACTATGGCTACACCTTC. It yields the protein CASGAGGYYGYTF.

This chain connects TRBV29-1 to TRBJ1-2; D may be TRBD1 (5 bases). The CDR3 runs 14 residues. Trimming removed 2 bases at V and 0 bases at J, with 10 bases between. Germline CDR1 SQVTM, CDR2 ANQGSEA. CDR3 nucleotides: TGCAGCGTTGAATTACAGGTGTCTAACTATGGCTACACCTTC. Its translation: CSVELQVSNYGYTF.

This clone has just one count. The V call is TRBV4-1, the J call TRBJ2-5; 9 nucleotides match TRBD1. The CDR3 has 15 amino acids. The junction had 15 bases not matched to a gene; V was cut back by 3 bases and J by 13 bases. The germline V gene has CDR1 MGHRA and CDR2 YSYEKL. For the CDR3, the DNA is TGCGCCAGCAGCCAGGCGGGACAGGGCTCCTCGGGATTGTACTTC. It codes for CASSQAGQGSSGLYF.

V and J are TRBV5-1 and TRBJ2-5; the D gene is possibly TRBD2 (5 bases). Germline values: CDR1 SGHRS, CDR2 YFSETQ. This CDR3 has 13 amino acids. The V end was cut by 3 bases, the J end by 5 bases, with 11 bases between. Here the CDR3 DNA reads TGCGCCAGCAGCTATGAGGGAGCGGAGACCCAGTACTTC. This translates into CASSYEGAETQYF.

This clone is a singleton in its sample. V usage is TRBV4-2 and J usage is TRBJ2-2; tentative D call: TRBD1 (6 bases). CDR1 and CDR2 from the germline V gene are LGHNA and YNFKEQ. The CDR3 extends over 15 amino acids. Trimming cost V 4 bases and J 0 bases, with 9 bases left between them. DNA of the CDR3: TGTGCCAGCAGCCGACAGGCCACGAACACCGGGGAGCTGTTTTTT. Translated, it gives CASSRQATNTGELFF.

The chain joins TRBV28 to TRBJ2-3; possible D gene TRBD2, 7 bases. The V and J ends lost 9 bases and 0 bases respectively, with 13 bases between them. Germline-derived CDR1 and CDR2 are MDHEN and SYDVKM. The CDR3 is made up of 14 amino acids. The CDR3 DNA reads as TGTGCCAGTTCGAGGGGGGGGAGCACAGATACGCAGTATTTT. Amino acid sequence: CASSRGGSTDTQYF.

The rearrangement joins TRBV27 to TRBJ1-5; D is unclear. Between the trimmed V and J ends, which lost 3 bases and 4 bases, there was a span of 10 bases. CDR3 length equals 14 residues. Germline V gene data show CDR1 as MNHEY and CDR2 as SMNVEV (reference sequence). The CDR3 DNA follows: TGTGCCAGCAGTTTGCGGATTGGTAATCAGCCCCAGCATTTT. Amino acid sequence: CASSLRIGNQPQHF.

The gene calls are TRBV19 and TRBJ1-1; D is uncertain. Germline V gene data show CDR1 as LNHDA and CDR2 as SQIVND (reference sequence). The CDR3 has 13 amino acids. Trimming removed 10 bases from V and 1 base from J, with 13 bases in between. CDR3 residues: CATAVGGNTEAFF. CDR3 sequence (DNA): TGTGCCACCGCAGTAGGAGGGAACACTGAAGCTTTCTTT.

A few counts support this clone. The rearrangement links TRBV9 to TRBJ1-2; possible D gene TRBD1, 6 bases. V gave up 3 bases and J gave up 4 bases, with 13 bases separating them. The CDR3 extends over 14 amino acids. The germline V gene encodes CDR1 SGDLS and CDR2 YYNGEE. CDR3 sequence: CASSATGGSYGYTF. The CDR3 DNA follows: TGTGCCAGCAGCGCGACAGGAGGCTCCTATGGCTACACCTTC.

The chain joins TRBV19 to TRBJ2-3; possibly TRBD2 for D (5 bases). The CDR3 loop spans 18 amino acids. V lost 1 base, J lost 0 bases, and 17 bases lay in between. CDR1 is LNHDA, CDR2 SQIVND, per germline (reference sequence). This CDR3 reads CASSIGPRAGPSTDTQYF. The CDR3 region has the DNA TGTGCCAGTAGTATAGGTCCTCGGGCGGGCCCTAGCACAGATACGCAGTATTTT. Full variable domain (remainder filled in from reference TRBV19 and TRBJ2-3): DGGITQSPKYLFRKEGQNVTLSCEQNLNHDAMYWYRQDPGQGLRLIYYSQIVNDFQKGDIAEGYSVSREKKESFPLTVTSAQKNPTAFYLCASSIGPRAGPSTDTQYFGPGTRLTVL.

The V call is TRBV28, the J call TRBJ2-7; a weak D match, TRBD2 (6 bases). The V gene's germline CDR1 is MDHEN and CDR2 SYDVKM. Trimming removed 7 bases from V and 2 bases from J, with 12 bases in between. This CDR3 has 13 residues. The CDR3 bases are TGTGCCAGCAATGGGGAGGCACCCTACGAGCAGTACTTC. Its translation: CASNGEAPYEQYF.